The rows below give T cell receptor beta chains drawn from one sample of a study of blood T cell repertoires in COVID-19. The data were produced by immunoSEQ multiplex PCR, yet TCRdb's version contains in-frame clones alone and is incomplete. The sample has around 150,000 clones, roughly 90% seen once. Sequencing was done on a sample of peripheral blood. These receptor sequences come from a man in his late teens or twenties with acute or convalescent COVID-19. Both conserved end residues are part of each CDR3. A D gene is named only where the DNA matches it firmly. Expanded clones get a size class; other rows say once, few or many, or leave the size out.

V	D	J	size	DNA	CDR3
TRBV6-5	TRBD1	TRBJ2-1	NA	TGTGCCACCATCCGGGACAGACACAATGAGCAGTTCTTC	CATIRDRHNEQFF
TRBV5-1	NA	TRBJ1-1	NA	TGCGCCAGCAGCCCCCGGGGGAAGGTGACTGAAGCTTTCTTT	CASSPRGKVTEAFF
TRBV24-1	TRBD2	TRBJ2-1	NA	TGTGCCACCAGTGATTGGTCGGGACTAATAGATACGGACAATGAGCAGTTCTTC	CATSDWSGLIDTDNEQFF
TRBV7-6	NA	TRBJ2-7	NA	TGTGCCAGCAGCTTTGACAGAGACTACGAGCAGTACTTC	CASSFDRDYEQYF
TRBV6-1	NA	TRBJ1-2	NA	TGTGCCAGCAGTGGTTTCGGGGGACCCATTAGCTATGGCTACACCTTC	CASSGFGGPISYGYTF
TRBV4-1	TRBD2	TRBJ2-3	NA	TGCGCCAGCAGCCAAGGGGTAGCGGGGGCCGCAAGCACAGATACGCAGTATTTT	CASSQGVAGAASTDTQYF
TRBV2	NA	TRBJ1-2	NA	TGTGCCAGCAAACAGCTTCCTGACTATGGCTACACCTTC	CASKQLPDYGYTF
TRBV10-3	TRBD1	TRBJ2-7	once	TGTGCCATCAGTGAGACACCCGGACAGGGGGTGTCCTACGAGCAGTACTTC	CAISETPGQGVSYEQYF
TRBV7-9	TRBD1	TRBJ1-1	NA	TGTGCCAGCAGCCATAGACAGGGTGGTCTAGCTGAAGCTTTCTTT	CASSHRQGGLAEAFF
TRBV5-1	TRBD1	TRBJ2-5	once	TGCGCCAGCAGCCCAGGGACAGGGACGTACCAAGAGACCCAGTACTTC	CASSPGTGTYQETQYF
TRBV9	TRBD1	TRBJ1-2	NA	TGTGCCAGCAGCTCAGCCGACAGGGAGCTTGGCTACACCTTC	CASSSADRELGYTF
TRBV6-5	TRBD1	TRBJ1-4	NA	TGTGCCAGCTCGAGGGGGCGGAATAATGAAAAACTGTTTTTT	CASSRGRNNEKLFF
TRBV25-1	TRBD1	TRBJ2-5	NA	TGTGCCAGCAGTGCCTACGGGACAGCCCCTCAAGAGACCCAGTACTTC	CASSAYGTAPQETQYF
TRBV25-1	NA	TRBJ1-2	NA	TGTGCCAGCAGTGAAGCCTTACAGGCCTCTGGCTACACCTTC	CASSEALQASGYTF
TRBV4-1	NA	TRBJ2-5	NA	TGCGCCAGCAGCCAGGAGGGTGGACGGGGTGGAGAGGAGACCCAGTACTTC	CASSQEGGRGGEETQYF
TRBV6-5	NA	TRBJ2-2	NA	TGTGCCAGCAGGGACAGTTGGGCCGGGGAGCTGTTTTTT	CASRDSWAGELFF
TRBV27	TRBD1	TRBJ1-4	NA	TGTGCCAGCAGTCGAGGACAGGGATATACAACTAATGAAAAACTGTTTTTT	CASSRGQGYTTNEKLFF
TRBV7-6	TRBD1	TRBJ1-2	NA	TGTGCCAGCAGCTTAGGAGGGACAGCGGACTATGGCTACACCTTC	CASSLGGTADYGYTF
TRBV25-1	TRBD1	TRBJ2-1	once	TGTGCCAGCAGTTCGACGACAGGGCTTTCCTACAATGAGCAGTTCTTC	CASSSTTGLSYNEQFF
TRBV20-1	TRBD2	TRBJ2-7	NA	TGCAGTGCTAGTAACCTAGCGGGAGGGTCCTACGAGCAGTACTTC	CSASNLAGGSYEQYF
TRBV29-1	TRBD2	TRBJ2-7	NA	TGCAGCGTCACTAGCGGGGGCCGCTCCTACGAGCAGTACTTC	CSVTSGGRSYEQYF
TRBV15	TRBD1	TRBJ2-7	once	TGTGCCACCAGCAGAGACCTAAGGACAGGGAGCTCCTACGAGCAGTACTTC	CATSRDLRTGSSYEQYF
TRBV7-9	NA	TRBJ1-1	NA	TGTGCCAGCAGCTTAGTTGGGCGCGAGAACACTGAAGCTTTCTTT	CASSLVGRENTEAFF
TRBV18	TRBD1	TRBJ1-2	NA	TGTGCCAGCTCAGGGGGACAGGATGGATATGGCTACACCTTC	CASSGGQDGYGYTF
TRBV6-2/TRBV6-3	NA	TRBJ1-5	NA	TGTGCCAGCAGTTACCTCGTGGGGGGTGATCAGCCCCAGCATTTT	CASSYLVGGDQPQHF
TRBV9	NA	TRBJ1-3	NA	TGTGCCAGCAGACGAGCGGGAAACACCATATATTTT	CASRRAGNTIYF
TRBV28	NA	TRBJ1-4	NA	TGTGCCAGCAGTTCGGGACTAGTCGGTGAAAAACTGTTTTTT	CASSSGLVGEKLFF
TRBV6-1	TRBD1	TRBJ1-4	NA	TGTGCCAGCAGTAGGGGGCACACTAATGAAAAACTGTTTTTT	CASSRGHTNEKLFF
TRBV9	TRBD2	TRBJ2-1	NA	TGTGCCAGCCGAGCGGGAGAACTCGGTGAGCAGTTCTTC	CASRAGELGEQFF
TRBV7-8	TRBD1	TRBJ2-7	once	TGTGCCAGCAGCTCCCCCGACAGGGTAGACGAGCAGTACTTC	CASSSPDRVDEQYF
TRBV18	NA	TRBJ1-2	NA	TGTGCCAGCTCACCAACCGGACAGAGCTATGGCTACACCTTC	CASSPTGQSYGYTF
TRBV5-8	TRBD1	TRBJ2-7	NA	TGTGCCAGCAGCCGACAGGGTTCAAGCTCCTACGAGCAGTACTTC	CASSRQGSSSYEQYF
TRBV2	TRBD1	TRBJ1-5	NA	TGTGCCAGCAGTGTTATTTTGGACAGGGGACCAAATAGCAATCAGCCCCAGCATTTT	CASSVILDRGPNSNQPQHF
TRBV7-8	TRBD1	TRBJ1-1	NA	TGTGCCAGCAGCTTAGCCAGGGGGCTCACTGAAGCTTTCTTT	CASSLARGLTEAFF
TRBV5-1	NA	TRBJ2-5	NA	TGCGCCAGCAGCTTGGCCACAGCCACAGAGACCCAGTACTTC	CASSLATATETQYF
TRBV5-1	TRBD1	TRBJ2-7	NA	TGCGCCAGCAGAACTCCGGGACAGGGGAAACACGAGCAGTACTTC	CASRTPGQGKHEQYF
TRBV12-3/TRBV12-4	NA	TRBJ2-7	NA	TGTGCCAGCAGTAGAGGGTACCCCTACGAGCAGTACTTC	CASSRGYPYEQYF
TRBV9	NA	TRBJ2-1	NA	TGTGCCAGCAGCGTAGTAGCCTCCGGGGACAATGAGCAGTTCTTC	CASSVVASGDNEQFF
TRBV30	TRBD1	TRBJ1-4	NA	TGTGCCTGGACCCCCCTCCTAAGACAGGGAAGAGAAAAACTGTTTTTT	CAWTPLLRQGREKLFF